A single sample is the source of the 27 T cell receptor beta chains below, sequenced in a study of human T cells and chemical hapten exposure. TCRdb passed the RACE reads through MiXCR, listing each CDR3 protein once. The sample records under 450,000 distinct CDR3 sequences, more than 4.5% being singletons. Time point here: patch test 1, 2 weeks after DPC sensitization. Treatment specified: therapeutic diphenylcyclopropenone sensitization with weekly scalp DPC. The sample here was whole blood, taken in connection with sensitization to the hapten diphenylcyclopropenone (DPC). The receptors shown here come from a woman aged 45-60 years with alopecia areata. Some clones in this sample may be carry-over from other donors' samples.

This clonotype was seen ten or more times. The rearrangement joins TRBV5-1 to TRBJ2-7; TRBD2 agrees at 8 bases. Germline V gene lookup returns CDR1 SGHRS and CDR2 YFSETQ. The ends lost 2 bases at V and 0 bases at J; junction bases unmatched: 10. CDR3 length: 17 amino acids. The CDR3 loop is CASSFSLLAASSYEQYF. CDR3 nucleotides: TGCGCCAGCAGCTTTTCCCTACTAGCGGCAAGCTCCTACGAGCAGTACTTC.

The chain combines TRBV2 with TRBJ1-1, with D possibly being TRBD1 (5 bases). The CDR3 contains 15 residues. V was clipped by 1 base and J by 3 bases, with 12 bases between them. CDR1 is SNHLY, CDR2 FYNNEI, per germline. This chain's CDR3 is CASSEGGQGDTEAFF. The CDR3 DNA reads as TGTGCCAGCAGTGAAGGTGGCCAGGGAGACACTGAAGCTTTCTTT.

The rearrangement joins TRBV12-3 or TRBV12-4 to TRBJ1-2; maybe TRBD1 (5 bases). V lost 5 bases and J 4 bases, leaving 11 bases between the germline ends. CDR3 length equals 13 residues. CDR3 nucleotide sequence: TGTGCCAGCAGTCGCCGGGACGGCTATGGCTACACCTTC. Its protein product is CASSRRDGYGYTF.

This clonotype was counted only a few times. The V and J genes are TRBV20-1 and TRBJ2-7; possible D gene TRBD2, 5 bases. CDR1 is DFQATT and CDR2 is SNEGSKA in the germline V gene (reference sequence). The CDR3 covers 15 residues. Trimming cost V 6 bases and J 0 bases, with 18 bases left between them. CDR3 region: CSASPPQRPSYEQYF. The CDR3 region has the DNA TGCAGTGCGTCCCCCCCACAGCGGCCCTCCTACGAGCAGTACTTC.

The rearrangement uses TRBV7-3 and TRBJ2-5; 9 nucleotides align to TRBD2. The CDR3 has 14 residues. Germline CDR1 is SGHTA and CDR2 is FQGTGA. V dropped 5 bases and J dropped 4; count of bases not matched to a gene: 5. CDR3: CASSRTSDGETQYF. The CDR3 coding sequence is TGTGCCAGCAGCCGGACTAGCGATGGAGAGACCCAGTACTTC.

This clonotype showed up many times. The rearrangement links TRBV28 to TRBJ2-1; D perhaps matches TRBD1 (6 bases). The V and J ends lost 6 bases and 0 bases respectively, with 18 bases between them. The CDR3 runs to 17 residues. CDR1 is MDHEN and CDR2 is SYDVKM in the germline V gene. CDR3 nucleotides: TGTGCCAGCAGGCCTCCTGCAACAGGGAGCTCCTACAATGAGCAGTTCTTC. Translated: CASRPPATGSSYNEQFF.

The table lists this clonotype with many counts. V is TRBV13 and J is TRBJ1-5, with 10 bases lining up with TRBD1. The CDR3 covers 13 residues. CDR1 and CDR2 from the germline V gene are PRHDT and FYEKMQ (reference sequence). V was clipped by 5 bases and J by 10 bases; unmatched bases: 5. CDR3 protein: CASSPGTGAPQHF. The CDR3 DNA is TGTGCCAGCAGCCCCGGGACAGGGGCTCCCCAGCATTTT. The complete variable domain, with remaining parts taken from reference TRBV13 and TRBJ1-5, reads AAGVIQSPRHLIKEKRETATLKCYPIPRHDTVYWYQQGPGQDPQFLISFYEKMQSDKGSIPDRFSAQQFSDYHSELNMSSLELGDSALYFCASSPGTGAPQHFGDGTRLSIL.

As to this clonotype: The junction does not match germline at one end; this may be a read error. The rearrangement uses TRBV6-6 and TRBJ2-7; 13 bases map to TRBD2. CDR3 length: 15 amino acids. Germline values: CDR1 MNHNY, CDR2 SVGAGI (reference sequence). CDR3 nucleotides: TGTGCCAGCAGTTACGCCGGGACTAGCGGGGTCCTATGGTCTTTC. Its translation is CASSYAGTSGVLWSF.

This clonotype was seen at least ten times. The J gene is TRBJ1-6, the V gene TRBV18; 9 positions match TRBD1. With 3 bases clipped from V and 5 bases from J, the junction kept 2 bases outside the gene matches. In germline, CDR1 is KGHSH, CDR2 LQKENI. The CDR3 totals 15 residues. The chain's CDR3 is CASSPGTGNNSPLHF. The CDR3 bases are TGTGCCAGCTCACCGGGGACAGGGAATAATTCACCCCTCCACTTT. Drawing the rest from reference TRBV18 and TRBJ1-6, the complete variable domain is NAGVMQNPRHLVRRRGQEARLRCSPMKGHSHVYWYRQLPEEGLKFMVYLQKENIIDESGMPKERFSAEFPKEGPSILRIQQVVRGDSAAYFCASSPGTGNNSPLHFGNGTRLTVT.

This clonotype was seen many times. This chain connects TRBV9 to TRBJ2-7; 9 bases are a match to TRBD1. Germline CDR1 and CDR2: SGDLS and YYNGEE. The CDR3 has 15 amino acids. V shed 0 bases, J shed 5 bases, and the junction held 6 bases outside the gene matches. CDR3 loop: CASSVEGQGLNEQYF. In DNA, the CDR3 is TGTGCCAGCAGCGTAGAGGGACAGGGTCTTAACGAGCAGTACTTC.

This clonotype was detected a few times. V gene TRBV5-4 combines with J gene TRBJ1-1, with TRBD1 matching over 9 bases. CDR3 size: 16 residues. The germline CDR1 and CDR2 sequences are SGHNT and YYREEE (reference sequence). Losses at the gene ends were 5 bases for V and 5 bases for J; bases not matched to a gene: 13. This CDR3 is CASSSISGTGRTEAFF. The CDR3, as DNA: TGTGCCAGCAGTTCGATTTCCGGGACAGGGAGGACTGAAGCTTTCTTT.

This clonotype has at least ten counts. The chain recombines TRBV11-2 with TRBJ2-1, with a tentative D call TRBD2 (5 bases). CDR3 length: 16 residues. Germline V gives CDR1 SGHAT, CDR2 FQNNGV. V lost 4 bases and J 1 base, leaving 14 bases between the germline ends. CDR3 loop: CASSWTRGSSYNEQFF. The CDR3 nucleotides are TGTGCCAGCAGCTGGACTCGAGGGAGTTCCTACAATGAGCAGTTCTTC.

This clonotype was observed many times. The gene calls are TRBV5-4 and TRBJ2-1; TRBD2 matches 9 bases. V shed 4 bases, J shed 9 bases, and the junction held 5 bases outside the gene matches. Germline CDR1 is SGHNT and CDR2 is YYREEE (reference sequence). The CDR3 totals 13 residues. The CDR3 sequence is CASSRGLALEQFF. Written as DNA, the CDR3 is TGTGCCAGCAGCCGGGGACTAGCACTTGAGCAGTTCTTC.

V gene TRBV15 combines with J gene TRBJ1-2; D ambiguous. The CDR3 has 13 residues. Trimming removed 5 bases at V and 2 bases at J, with 9 bases between. CDR1 is LNHNV, CDR2 YYDKDF, per germline (reference sequence). For the CDR3, the DNA is TGTGCCACCAGCCCCCGAGTCAACTATGGCTACACCTTC. Amino acid sequence: CATSPRVNYGYTF. Based on the CDR3 plus reference TRBV15 and TRBJ1-2, the full variable domain is DAMVIQNPRYQVTQFGKPVTLSCSQTLNHNVMYWYQQKSSQAPKLLFHYYDKDFNNEADTPDNFQSRRPNTSFCFLDIRSPGLGDTAMYLCATSPRVNYGYTFGSGTRLTVV.

This clonotype was detected only a few times. The rearrangement links TRBV7-2 to TRBJ2-2; 9 nucleotides align to TRBD1. Looked up from germline, CDR1 is SGHTA and CDR2 is FQGNSA. The CDR3 length is 14 residues. V was pared by 8 bases and J by 4 bases, with 5 bases of the junction left unmatched. The chain's CDR3 is CASLRDRVTGELFF. Here the CDR3 DNA reads TGTGCCAGCCTCCGGGACAGGGTCACCGGGGAGCTGTTTTTT.

This chain connects TRBV29-1 to TRBJ2-7; TRBD2 agrees at 8 bases. This CDR3 region has 12 residues. The V gene's germline CDR1 is SQVTM and CDR2 ANQGSEA. The V gene end was trimmed by 5 bases and the J gene end by 3 bases; junction bases not matched to a gene: 3. The CDR3 spells CSVPGTSYEQYF. CDR3 nucleotides: TGCAGCGTTCCCGGGACTAGCTACGAGCAGTACTTC.

The chain joins TRBV27 to TRBJ1-1; the match to TRBD1 covers 7 bases. The germline CDR1 and CDR2 sequences are MNHEY and SMNVEV (reference sequence). The CDR3 loop spans 14 amino acids. Trimming at V came to 4 bases and at J to 1 base, leaving 3 bases not matched to a gene. CDR3 amino acids: CASSWTGENTEAFF. The CDR3 nucleotides are TGTGCCAGCAGTTGGACAGGAGAGAACACTGAAGCTTTCTTT.

This clonotype was seen many times. The chain recombines TRBV5-1 with TRBJ1-2; D unresolved. CDR1 is SGHRS and CDR2 is YFSETQ in the germline V gene. V lost 2 bases to trimming and J lost 6 bases, with 11 bases between them. The CDR3 has 13 amino acids. CDR3 loop: CASSFPGPDGYTF. The CDR3 DNA is TGCGCCAGCAGCTTTCCCGGGCCTGATGGCTACACCTTC.

The chain recombines TRBV20-1 with TRBJ2-7; TRBD2 is a possible D gene (5 bases). Looked up from germline, CDR1 is DFQATT and CDR2 is SNEGSKA (reference sequence). With 5 bases removed from V and 2 bases from J, the gap between germline ends came to 13 bases. CDR3 size: 13 residues. CDR3 in amino acids: CSASGLEAYEQYF. The CDR3 nucleotides read TGCAGTGCTTCCGGACTCGAGGCCTACGAGCAGTACTTC.

This clonotype was counted a few times. The chain combines TRBV4-1 with TRBJ2-3, with TRBD2 identical over 7 bases. V gave up 0 bases and J gave up 3 bases; unmatched junction bases: 6. CDR3 size: 16 residues. Germline assignment: CDR1 MGHRA and CDR2 YSYEKL. The CDR3 is CASSQEGRGRTDTQYF. CDR3 bases: TGCGCCAGCAGCCAAGAGGGGCGGGGGAGAACAGATACGCAGTATTTT.

This clonotype has at least ten counts. This sequence joins TRBV2 and TRBJ1-5, with 9 bases aligning to TRBD1. Per the germline V gene, CDR1 is SNHLY and CDR2 is FYNNEI. CDR3 length: 14 amino acids. Losses at the gene ends were 7 bases for V and 4 bases for J; bases not matched to a gene: 5. DNA for the CDR3: TGTGCCAGCAAACAGGGGGCACGGAATCAGCCCCAGCATTTT. This sequence encodes CASKQGARNQPQHF.

This clonotype was seen a handful of times. This chain links TRBV20-1 with TRBJ1-5, with D uncertain. Germline V gives CDR1 DFQATT, CDR2 SNEGSKA (reference sequence). This CDR3 has 14 residues. The V gene lost 3 bases and the J gene lost 0 bases, with 9 bases spanning the gap. CDR3 in amino acids: CSASHGDSNQPQHF. For the CDR3, the DNA is TGCAGTGCTAGCCACGGAGATAGCAATCAGCCCCAGCATTTT.

The chain combines TRBV4-3 with TRBJ1-4; no firm D call. The V and J ends lost 0 bases and 8 bases respectively, with 13 bases between them. The CDR3 is made up of 15 amino acids. Looked up from germline, CDR1 is LGHNA and CDR2 is YSLEER. The CDR3 region is CASSQDLSGREKLFF. CDR3 DNA: TGCGCCAGCAGCCAAGATCTTTCCGGGCGGGAAAAACTGTTTTTT.

The CDR3 here is CASSQRRQKNTEAFF. The CDR3 DNA sequence: TGCGCCAGCAGCCAACGCCGCCAAAAGAACACTGAAGCTTTCTTT. The rearrangement joins TRBV4-3 to TRBJ1-1; no reliable D call. Per the germline V gene, CDR1 is LGHNA and CDR2 is YSLEER. This CDR3 is built from 15 residues. V dropped 2 bases and J dropped 1 base, with 11 bases sitting between them.

In this sample, this clonotype turned up a few times. The chain joins TRBV25-1 to TRBJ1-2; possible D gene TRBD1, 5 bases. Germline CDR1 MGHDK, CDR2 SYGVNS. Trimming shortened V by 5 bases and J by 8 bases, and 12 bases separated the two germline ends. This CDR3 spans 12 amino acids. The CDR3 spells CASSQGLDGYTF. The CDR3 DNA follows: TGTGCCAGCAGTCAGGGTTTAGACGGCTACACCTTC.

This chain connects TRBV15 to TRBJ1-5; the D is unclear. Trimming took 0 bases from V and 1 from J, leaving 13 bases between them. CDR3 length: 17 amino acids. Per the germline V gene, CDR1 is LNHNV and CDR2 is YYDKDF (reference sequence). Here the CDR3 reads CATSRDRLETSNQPQHF. The CDR3 DNA is TGTGCCACCAGCAGAGATCGGTTAGAGACAAGCAATCAGCCCCAGCATTTT.

This clonotype has ten or more counts. The CDR3 here is CASSLGPQDYEQYF. CDR3 DNA sequence: TGTGCCAGCAGCTTAGGTCCTCAGGACTACGAGCAGTACTTC. The rearrangement joins TRBV7-8 to TRBJ2-7; no definite D call. V lost 1 base and J 3 bases, leaving 10 bases between the germline ends. Germline V CDR1 and CDR2: SGHVS, FQNEAQ. The CDR3 is made up of 14 amino acids.